These 10 T cell receptor beta chains originate from one sample sequenced in a study of T cell responses to AZD1222 COVID-19 vaccine. Method: immunoSEQ multiplex PCR; TCRdb's copy keeps in-frame clones and lacks some. This sample carries 150,000 to 200,000 clones, just over 90% of them seen once, and the ten largest clones take over 1%. This specimen was peripheral blood, taken 28 days after the second AZD1222 dose. The receptors stem from an adult who received the AZD1222 COVID-19 vaccine.

The chain's CDR3 is CASSTGTDTQYF. As DNA, the CDR3 is TGTGCCAGCAGCACGGGAACAGATACGCAGTATTTT. This chain links TRBV7-9 with TRBJ2-3, with a tentative D call TRBD2 (5 bases). The CDR3 is 12 amino acids. Trimming took 5 bases from V and 3 from J, leaving 6 bases between them. Germline CDR1 is SEHNR and CDR2 is FQNEAQ (reference sequence).

The chain links TRBV5-1 to TRBJ1-1; D gene uncertain. Germline values: CDR1 SGHRS, CDR2 YFSETQ. This CDR3 is built from 13 residues. Trimming cost V 0 bases and J 5 bases, with 8 bases left between them. CDR3 sequence reads: CASSLEHKTEAFF. The CDR3 nucleotides are TGCGCCAGCAGCTTGGAACATAAAACTGAAGCTTTCTTT.

This rearrangement joins TRBV6-1 to TRBJ2-5; 9 bases match TRBD2. The CDR3 totals 16 residues. Germline trimming cut 1 base from V and 5 bases from J; bases unmatched to any gene: 8. CDR1 and CDR2 from the germline V gene are MNHNS and SASEGT. In DNA form, the CDR3 reads TGTGCCAGCAGTGAAGTTATGGGACTAGCTACGGAGACCCAGTACTTC. It translates to CASSEVMGLATETQYF.

CDR3 sequence reads: CASSPLTSGGMDTQYF. The CDR3 coding sequence is TGTGCCAGCTCACCACTGACTAGCGGGGGAATGGATACGCAGTATTTT. This chain joins TRBV18 and TRBJ2-3; 12 bases fit TRBD2. The CDR3 is 16 amino acids. Trimming cost V 1 base and J 6 bases; bases outside gene matches: 5. CDR1 and CDR2 (germline): KGHSH, LQKENI.

CDR3 DNA: TGTGCCAGTATCTACGGGCACACCGGGGAGCTGTTTTTT. This encodes CASIYGHTGELFF. The genes are TRBV19 and TRBJ2-2; D gene uncertain. Looked up from germline, CDR1 is LNHDA and CDR2 is SQIVND (reference sequence). The V and J ends lost 7 bases and 3 bases respectively, with 9 bases between them. The CDR3 runs to 13 residues.

The chain is built from TRBV29-1 and TRBJ2-2, with D unclear. Germline V gene data show CDR1 as SQVTM and CDR2 as ANQGSEA. V lost 2 bases and J lost 8, with 9 bases in between. The CDR3 is made up of 12 amino acids. CDR3 sequence: CSVEYGRGELFF. The DNA for the CDR3 is TGCAGCGTTGAATATGGGCGAGGGGAGCTGTTTTTT.

This clone was counted once. The chain uses TRBV18 and TRBJ1-5, with no clear D. V was shortened by 3 bases and J by 0 bases, with 9 bases between the two germline ends. Germline V lookup: CDR1 KGHSH, CDR2 LQKENI. CDR3 size: 15 residues. The CDR3 loop reads CASSPSRSSNQPQHF. The CDR3 DNA is TGTGCCAGCTCACCCTCTCGCAGTAGCAATCAGCCCCAGCATTTT.

The CDR3 region has the DNA TGCGCCAGCAGTGAGGTTCTTCTTAGGAATGAGCAGTTCTTC. This codes for CASSEVLLRNEQFF. The rearrangement links TRBV10-2 to TRBJ2-1; D ambiguous. There are 14 residues in the CDR3. V lost 2 bases to trimming and J lost 7 bases, with 12 bases between them. From germline, CDR1 is WSHSY and CDR2 SAAADI.

The genes are TRBV5-5 and TRBJ2-1; 10 bases map to TRBD1. V shed 0 bases, J shed 9 bases, and the junction held 6 bases outside the gene matches. The CDR3 is 15 amino acids. Germline V lookup: CDR1 SGHKS, CDR2 YYEKEE (reference sequence). DNA for the CDR3: TGTGCCAGCAGCTTGGGACAGGGGGCGATAGGTGAGCAGTTCTTC. Protein: CASSLGQGAIGEQFF.

The chain uses TRBV7-9 and TRBJ1-2; no clear D. The CDR3 totals 16 residues. CDR1 is SEHNR and CDR2 is FQNEAQ in the germline V gene (reference sequence). Trimming pared 4 bases from V and 4 bases from J, leaving 19 bases between. The CDR3 loop reads CASSSPSRTEFYGYTF. CDR3 nucleotides: TGTGCCAGCAGCTCCCCCTCCCGGACCGAATTCTATGGCTACACCTTC.